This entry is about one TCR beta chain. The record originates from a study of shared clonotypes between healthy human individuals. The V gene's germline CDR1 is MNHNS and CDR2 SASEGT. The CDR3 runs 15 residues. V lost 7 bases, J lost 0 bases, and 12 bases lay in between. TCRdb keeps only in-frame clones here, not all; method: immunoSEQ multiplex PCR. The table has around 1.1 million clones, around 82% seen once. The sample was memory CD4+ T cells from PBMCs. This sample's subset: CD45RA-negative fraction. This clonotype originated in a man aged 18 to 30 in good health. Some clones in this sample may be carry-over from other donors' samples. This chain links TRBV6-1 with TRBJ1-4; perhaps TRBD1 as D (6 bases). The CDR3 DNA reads TGTGCCAGCACCGAGGGGGTTCCAACTAATGAAAAACTGTTTTTT. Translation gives CASTEGVPTNEKLFF.